Detailed here is one T cell receptor beta chain. Its antigen is as yet unknown. This record comes from a study of shared clonotypes between healthy human individuals. The data were produced by immunoSEQ multiplex PCR, yet TCRdb's version contains in-frame clones alone and is incomplete. The data hold some 2,100,000 clones, with approximately 96% observed a single time. Trimming shortened V by 8 bases and J by 0 bases, and 4 bases separated the two germline ends. CDR1 and CDR2 (germline): ENHRY, SYGVKD. The CDR3 loop spans 11 amino acids. General study results and limits: Larger estimated richness was generally seen in naive subsets than in memory subsets.

The genes are TRBV10-3 and TRBJ1-1; D remains ambiguous. The receptor's source is a man younger than 35 in good health. The source material was naive CD4+ T cells sorted from blood. The subset was: CD45RA+ positively selected. The CDR3 bases are TGTGCCATCTCTATGAACACTGAAGCTTTCTTT. Its protein is CAISMNTEAFF.